These 10 T cell receptor beta chains were sequenced from one sample in a study of blood T cells in healthy people across ages. A sample-barcoded 5' primer and a J-beta primer mix were used in a second PCR of about 7 to 12 cycles. TCRdb reprocessed the 5' RACE reads with MiXCR, giving one entry per CDR3 protein. The sample holds 650,000 or so distinct CDR3 sequences, over 40% seen once. Sequenced: blood. These receptors were taken from a woman aged 80 or older in good health.

The genes are TRBV2 and TRBJ1-2; D gene unclear. Between the trimmed V and J ends, which lost 3 bases and 4 bases, there was a span of 9 bases. This CDR3 is built from 13 residues. Germline CDR1 and CDR2: SNHLY and FYNNEI. CDR3 amino acids: CASSDGGRYGYTF. In nucleotides, the CDR3 is TGTGCCAGCAGTGATGGCGGCCGCTATGGCTACACCTTC.

The chain joins TRBV29-1 to TRBJ2-1; 11 bases match TRBD2. Germline V gives CDR1 SQVTM, CDR2 ANQGSEA. The V gene end was trimmed by 4 bases and the J gene end by 0 bases; junction bases not matched to a gene: 2. CDR3 length equals 15 residues. For the CDR3, the DNA is TGCAGCGTTGGTAGCGGGAGGGGCTCCTACAATGAGCAGTTCTTC. It specifies CSVGSGRGSYNEQFF.

This clonotype was seen many times. The chain joins TRBV25-1 to TRBJ2-6; unclear D gene. There are 15 residues in the CDR3. Trimming stripped 7 bases from V and 4 bases from J, with 14 bases between. Germline values: CDR1 MGHDK, CDR2 SYGVNS. The CDR3 DNA reads as TGTGCCAGCACCCTAGGTCGTCTAGGGGCCAACGTCCTGACTTTC. This encodes CASTLGRLGANVLTF.

This clonotype was picked up one time. The chain employs TRBV5-1 and TRBJ2-1; 8 bases are a match to TRBD2. The CDR3 length is 15 residues. J gave up 8 bases and V 0 bases, and 7 bases lay outside the gene matches. The germline CDR1 and CDR2 sequences are SGHRS and YFSETQ. In DNA form, the CDR3 reads TGCGCCAGCAGCTTGGAGAGCGGGGGCGGCGATGAGCAGTTCTTC. Its protein is CASSLESGGGDEQFF. Supplemented by reference TRBV5-1 and TRBJ2-1, the full variable domain reads KAGVTQTPRYLIKTRGQQVTLSCSPISGHRSVSWYQQTPGQGLQFLFEYFSETQRNKGNFPGRFSGRQFSNSRSEMNVSTLELGDSALYLCASSLESGGGDEQFFGPGTRLTVL.

This chain links TRBV6-5 with TRBJ1-6; D is uncertain. The germline V and J ends were trimmed by 2 bases and 5 bases, with 10 bases remaining between them. The V gene's germline CDR1 is MNHEY and CDR2 SVGAGI. The CDR3 runs to 15 residues. As DNA, the CDR3 is TGTGCCAGCAGTTACGACTATCCGAATAATTCACCCCTCCACTTT. Translating it yields CASSYDYPNNSPLHF.

The J gene is TRBJ2-7, the V gene TRBV20-1; TRBD1 matches 10 bases. Germline CDR1 is DFQATT and CDR2 is SNEGSKA (reference sequence). Germline trimming cut 3 bases from V and 5 bases from J; bases unmatched to any gene: 10. The CDR3 loop spans 15 amino acids. CDR3 sequence reads: CSASPQRDRGHEQYF. The CDR3 DNA follows: TGCAGTGCTAGCCCTCAGAGGGACAGGGGCCACGAGCAGTACTTC.

This chain uses TRBV7-2 with TRBJ1-6, with 9 bases that match TRBD1. After removal of 5 bases from V and 10 bases from J, the junction contained 12 bases not matched to a gene. The germline CDR1 and CDR2 sequences are SGHTA and FQGNSA. This CDR3 is built from 16 residues. The CDR3 region is CASSDTGTGFRSPLHF. The CDR3 DNA follows: TGTGCCAGCAGCGACACCGGGACAGGGTTTAGGTCACCCCTCCACTTT.

As to this clonotype: A read error may explain this, as a much larger clone is one base away. The DNA for the CDR3 is TGCAGTGCTAAACGGGCGGGGCCTTACAATGAGCAGTACTTC. It codes for CSAKRAGPYNEQYF. The chain carries TRBV20-1 and TRBJ2-1; a possible D gene is TRBD2 (6 bases). The J call may not be correct, given that the DNA end is closer to TRBJ2-7. Germline loops: CDR1 DFQATT, CDR2 SNEGSKA (reference sequence). The CDR3 sequence is 14 residues long.

This chain links TRBV6-6 with TRBJ2-2; TRBD2 matches at 8 bases. Germline values: CDR1 MNHNY, CDR2 SVGAGI (reference sequence). V lost 6 bases, J lost 0 bases, and 6 bases stayed unmatched. The CDR3 runs 16 residues. The CDR3 reads CASRLSGESNTGELFF. The DNA of the CDR3 is TGTGCCAGCAGGCTTAGCGGGGAGTCGAACACCGGGGAGCTGTTTTTT.

The gene calls are TRBV13 and TRBJ1-4; TRBD1 might be the D (5 bases). Germline loops: CDR1 PRHDT, CDR2 FYEKMQ (reference sequence). CDR3 length equals 15 residues. With 5 bases removed from V and 8 bases from J, the gap between germline ends came to 18 bases. This chain's CDR3 is CASSLFRDGVEKLFF. CDR3 coding DNA: TGTGCCAGCAGCCTATTTCGGGACGGTGTGGAAAAACTGTTTTTT.